This T cell receptor (beta chain) was observed in a study of blood T cells in healthy people across ages (dated by TCRdb to the mid-2010s). In the study overall: Template switching captured roughly one uniquely barcoded TCR beta cDNA molecule per two T cells in model experiments. The study measured age-related changes in TCR beta repertoire diversity using deep sequencing normalized with unique cDNA molecular identifiers. Two additional independent replicas of 1 million unique cDNA reads from the same blood draw were analyzed for two donors (one aged 18 to 30 and one aged 80 or older). Four age groups were formed from the donors: young (average around 15 years), middle-aged (approximately 40), aged (approximately 60) and long-lived (about 75). To avoid experimental bias, donors of different ages were distributed randomly across sequencing lanes.

To prepare the library, 5' RACE was applied. Sequencing was carried out with an Illumina HiSeq 2500. The second PCR ran for roughly 7 to 12 cycles and used a J-beta primer mix along with a sample-barcoded 5' primer. Each TCR beta cDNA molecule received a unique molecular identifier from a template-switch 5' adaptor carrying 12 random nucleotides. Each sample yielded at least 2.5 million CDR3-containing paired-end reads. First-strand cDNA synthesis was performed from all RNA using the Mint cDNA synthesis kit, with priming by a TRBC-specific oligonucleotide. Following uracil-DNA glycosylase treatment, all cDNA underwent a first 18-cycle PCR with the universal primers M1SS and BC2_uni_R. Turning to the authors' computational methods: For normalization, 1 million high-quality reads, each with a distinct molecular identifier, were randomly selected from each sample. Reads sharing molecular identifiers were discarded rather than binned into consensus sequences. MiTCR, set to a Q25 quality threshold and the strictest error-elimination algorithm, was used for CDR3 identification, clonotype clustering and error correction. A nonparametric unseen species model with Euler transformation was used to estimate lower-bound total TCR beta diversity. TCRdb reran the public reads through fastp at Q25 and MiXCR, keeping productive beta chains. Rows matching on CDR3 protein sequence are summarized as one entry with the most common DNA and genes. None of the V and J calls come from the authors' own analysis; TCRdb made them. The sample table records approximately 690,000 distinct CDR3 sequences; roughly three fifths of these occur just once. Of the sample, over 35% is held by the ten largest clones.

Results the study describes overall, beyond this receptor: Observed TCR beta diversity per million T cells fell roughly linearly with age, and a significant reduction was already apparent by age around 40. Because the CMV infection status of the donors was unknown, age-related changes in expanded clonotypes may potentially have been confounded. A strong correlation was found between observed TCR beta diversity and the percentage of naive T cells measured by flow cytometry. Compared with the aged group, more naive CD4+ T cells, fewer expanded clones and increased TCR diversity were shown by the long-lived group, suggesting age selection. Bulk unsorted PBMC profiling prevented conclusive comparison of naive and antigen-experienced compartments. Estimates of total diversity based on one million sequenced T cells were regarded as lower bounds and as underestimates.

Systemically healthy Caucasian individuals from Russia, 39 in total and aged roughly 6 to 100 years, were included as donors. Roughly 9 milliliters of peripheral blood were drawn from each donor into EDTA-treated Vacutainer tubes. PBMCs were isolated by Ficoll-Paque density-gradient centrifugation, with at least 7 million obtained per sample. Total RNA, at least 6 micrograms per sample, was extracted from PBMCs with Trizol reagent. For every donor, flow cytometry on a PBMC aliquot measured the percentage of naive CD45RAhigh/CD27high T cells. With respect to this clonotype: Its antigen remains unidentified. No qualities accompany the bases; no much larger clone lies one base away.

Germline trimming: 3 bases from V, 7 bases from J; junction bases outside gene matches: 12. In the germline V gene, CDR1 corresponds to SGDLS and CDR2 to YYNGEE. Reading from cysteine to phenylalanine, the CDR3 counts 15 amino acids. The read is trimmed to its CDR3 DNA, 45 bases read in frame from base 1. The chain couples TRBV9 to TRBJ1-2; a stretch of 7 junction bases matches TRBD1. This sequence originates from a man in his 60s in good health. Sequenced input: blood. The bases are TGTGCCAGCAGCGCCAACCCGACAGGGAGGGGTGGCTACACCTTC. Translated, it gives CASSANPTGRGGYTF.